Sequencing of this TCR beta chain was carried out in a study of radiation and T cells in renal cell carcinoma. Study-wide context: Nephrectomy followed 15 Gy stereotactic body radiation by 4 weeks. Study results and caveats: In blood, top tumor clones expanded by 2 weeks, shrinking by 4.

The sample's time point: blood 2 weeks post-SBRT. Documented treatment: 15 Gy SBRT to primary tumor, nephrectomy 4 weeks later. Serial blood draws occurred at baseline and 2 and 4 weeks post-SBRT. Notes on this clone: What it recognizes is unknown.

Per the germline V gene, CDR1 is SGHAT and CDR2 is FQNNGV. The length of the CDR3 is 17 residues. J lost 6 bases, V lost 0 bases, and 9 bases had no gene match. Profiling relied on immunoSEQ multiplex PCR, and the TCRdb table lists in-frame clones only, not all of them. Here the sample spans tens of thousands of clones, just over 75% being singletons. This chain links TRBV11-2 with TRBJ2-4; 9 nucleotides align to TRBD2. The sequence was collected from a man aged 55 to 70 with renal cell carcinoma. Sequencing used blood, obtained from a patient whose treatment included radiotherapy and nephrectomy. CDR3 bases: TGTGCCAGCAGCTTAGAGTTTGGCGGGGGGGTAGGAAACATTCAGTACTTC. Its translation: CASSLEFGGGVGNIQYF.